What follows are 25 T cell receptor beta chains derived from one specimen sequenced in a study of blood T cell repertoires in COVID-19. This table comes from immunoSEQ multiplex PCR, and its TCRdb copy is limited to in-frame clones, with some not included. Found here are about 360,000 clones, around 83% of them singletons; the top ten hold around 3%. Sequencing used peripheral blood. The receptors were sampled from a man aged 25-40 years with active or convalescent COVID-19.

The V call is TRBV5-1, the J call TRBJ2-2; maybe TRBD1 (6 bases). CDR3 length equals 16 residues. Trimming took off 0 bases at V and 5 bases at J, with 14 bases between the two ends. Germline loops: CDR1 SGHRS, CDR2 YFSETQ. CDR3 sequence (DNA): TGCGCCAGCAGCTTGGTTACAGGGAGAGGAACCGGGGAGCTGTTTTTT. This codes for CASSLVTGRGTGELFF.

The chain is built from TRBV7-2 and TRBJ1-2, with no clear D. The CDR3 runs to 14 residues. Per the germline V gene, CDR1 is SGHTA and CDR2 is FQGNSA. V was trimmed by 1 base and J by 5 bases, leaving 11 bases between them. CDR3 coding DNA: TGTGCCAGCAGCTTAGGTCTGCAGGTGTATGGCTACACCTTC. Protein: CASSLGLQVYGYTF.

This clone was picked up one time. Other DNA sequences from this sample encode an identical CDR3 as well. CDR3 residues: CASSLGGGDEQYF. In DNA, the CDR3 is TGCGCCAGCAGCTTGGGGGGAGGGGACGAGCAGTACTTC. The J gene is TRBJ2-7, the V gene TRBV5-1; 7 bases map to TRBD2. Trimming removed 0 bases from V and 5 bases from J; junction bases left unmatched: 2. The CDR3 is 13 residues long. Germline loops: CDR1 SGHRS, CDR2 YFSETQ.

This chain joins TRBV7-9 and TRBJ2-1, with 10 nucleotides matching TRBD1. V was clipped by 3 bases and J by 8 bases; unmatched bases: 4. The CDR3 extends over 14 amino acids. The germline gives CDR1 SEHNR, CDR2 FQNEAQ (reference sequence). Here the CDR3 DNA reads TGTGCCAGCAGCTTGGGACAGGGGTTCGATGAGCAGTTCTTC. This sequence encodes CASSLGQGFDEQFF.

As regards this clone: The same CDR3 arises from other DNA sequences in this sample as well. This sequence joins TRBV7-2 and TRBJ2-7; 7 bases fit TRBD2. The V and J ends lost 1 base and 4 bases, in that order; junction bases with no gene match: 7. Germline V gives CDR1 SGHTA, CDR2 FQGNSA. The CDR3 totals 15 residues. CDR3 sequence: CASSLGSGVGYEQYF. CDR3 nucleotides: TGTGCCAGCAGCTTAGGAAGCGGGGTAGGGTACGAGCAGTACTTC.

This rearrangement joins TRBV9 to TRBJ1-3, with D possibly being TRBD1 (5 bases). Germline CDR1 SGDLS, CDR2 YYNGEE. The CDR3 length is 14 residues. V was cut by 0 bases and J by 3 bases, with 7 bases left in between. CDR3 protein: CASSVVGGGNTIYF. The DNA of the CDR3 is TGTGCCAGCAGCGTAGTGGGGGGTGGAAACACCATATATTTT.

The rearrangement joins TRBV28 to TRBJ2-3; D call uncertain. The length of the CDR3 is 14 residues. Trimming took off 10 bases at V and 4 bases at J, with 18 bases between the two ends. Per the germline V gene, CDR1 is MDHEN and CDR2 is SYDVKM. CDR3 loop: CATLSSRRSDTQYF. CDR3 nucleotide sequence: TGTGCCACCTTATCCTCTCGGCGGTCAGATACGCAGTATTTT.

V gene TRBV30 combines with J gene TRBJ1-5; weak D call: TRBD1 (5 bases). V lost 5 bases and J lost 3, with 8 bases in between. CDR1 GTSNPN and CDR2 SVGIG come from the germline V gene (reference sequence). The CDR3 has 12 amino acids. The CDR3 nucleotides read TGTGCCTGGGCCAGGGACAATCAGCCCCAGCATTTT. Protein product: CAWARDNQPQHF.

V and J are TRBV28 and TRBJ1-5, with D hard to call. This CDR3 is 13 amino acids long. Germline V gene lookup returns CDR1 MDHEN and CDR2 SYDVKM. V was trimmed by 5 bases and J by 7 bases, leaving 12 bases between them. CDR3 nucleotide sequence: TGTGCCAGCAGTAATACCGATGGCCAGCCCCAGCATTTT. Translating it yields CASSNTDGQPQHF.

The genes are TRBV2 and TRBJ1-3; D is ambiguous. The length of the CDR3 is 13 residues. Trimming took 7 bases from V and 5 from J, leaving 12 bases between them. Per the germline V gene, CDR1 is SNHLY and CDR2 is FYNNEI. The DNA for the CDR3 is TGTGCCAGCACATCGAGGATTAGAAACACCATATATTTT. Its protein product is CASTSRIRNTIYF.

The rearrangement links TRBV6-2 or TRBV6-3 to TRBJ2-1, with 12 bases aligning to TRBD2. Per the germline V gene, CDR1 is MNHEY and CDR2 is SVGEGT. This CDR3 comprises 16 residues. With 6 bases clipped from V and 8 bases from J, the junction kept 11 bases outside the gene matches. CDR3 sequence reads: CASSSHLAGGVDEQFF. The CDR3 DNA follows: TGTGCCAGCAGCAGCCACCTAGCGGGGGGGGTGGATGAGCAGTTCTTC.

The rearrangement uses TRBV15 and TRBJ1-6, with 8 bases aligning to TRBD1. The CDR3 covers 15 residues. The V and J ends lost 3 bases and 10 bases, in that order; junction bases with no gene match: 8. Per germline, CDR1 LNHNV and CDR2 YYDKDF (reference sequence). The CDR3, as DNA: TGTGCCACCAGCAGTGGGACAGGCCCCTGGTCACCCCTCCACTTT. Translating it yields CATSSGTGPWSPLHF.

This chain connects TRBV9 to TRBJ1-2; D is perhaps TRBD1 (5 bases). This CDR3 is built from 15 residues. Trimming shortened V by 3 bases and J by 2 bases, and 14 bases separated the two germline ends. CDR1 SGDLS and CDR2 YYNGEE come from the germline V gene. CDR3 coding DNA: TGTGCCAGCAGCGGGAGACAGCTCAAAAACTATGGCTACACCTTC. Protein product: CASSGRQLKNYGYTF.

This clone was observed once. This sequence joins TRBV9 and TRBJ2-1; D is perhaps TRBD2 (5 bases). The CDR3 runs 12 residues. Germline V gene lookup returns CDR1 SGDLS and CDR2 YYNGEE. V lost 8 bases to trimming and J lost 5 bases, with 11 bases between them. Here the CDR3 reads CASSSQHNEQFF. The DNA for the CDR3 is TGTGCCAGTTCTAGCCAACACAATGAGCAGTTCTTC.

The chain employs TRBV9 and TRBJ1-2; the match to TRBD1 covers 8 bases. The CDR3 spans 16 residues. The trim removed 4 bases at V and 0 bases at J, leaving 8 bases unmatched. Germline V CDR1 and CDR2: SGDLS, YYNGEE. The CDR3 loop is CASSRIGQGTNYGYTF. CDR3 in DNA: TGTGCCAGCAGCAGAATCGGACAGGGAACTAACTATGGCTACACCTTC.

At least ten counts were recorded for this clone. The V call is TRBV6-6, the J call TRBJ2-3; no reliable D call. This CDR3 has 14 amino acids. The germline gives CDR1 MNHNY, CDR2 SVGAGI (reference sequence). V was shortened by 2 bases and J by 1 base, with 7 bases between the two germline ends. The CDR3 DNA follows: TGTGCCAGCAGTTACATTACAGGCACAGATACGCAGTATTTT. Residues: CASSYITGTDTQYF.

This clone came up once. The chain combines TRBV5-6 with TRBJ2-5; 7 positions agree with TRBD2. The CDR3 consists of 14 residues. Germline values: CDR1 SGHDT, CDR2 YYEEEE. V lost 2 bases and J lost 2; bases outside the gene matches: 3. CDR3 bases: TGTGCCAGCAGCTTCGGGGGGAATCAAGAGACCCAGTACTTC. This gives the protein CASSFGGNQETQYF.

The V and J genes are TRBV19 and TRBJ2-2, with D tentatively TRBD2 (7 bases). This CDR3 is 14 amino acids long. V was trimmed by 7 bases and J by 7 bases, leaving 16 bases between them. Per germline, CDR1 LNHDA and CDR2 SQIVND (reference sequence). In DNA form, the CDR3 reads TGTGCCAGTAAACAGGGCGGGGGAGTCGGGGAGCTGTTTTTT. It yields the protein CASKQGGGVGELFF.

The rearrangement links TRBV6-5 to TRBJ1-5, with 9 bases lining up with TRBD1. V shed 5 bases, J shed 6 bases, and the junction held 5 bases outside the gene matches. The germline gives CDR1 MNHEY, CDR2 SVGAGI. This CDR3 has 14 residues. The CDR3 loop reads CASSPGQGFQPQHF. CDR3 sequence (DNA): TGTGCCAGCAGTCCGGGACAGGGTTTTCAGCCCCAGCATTTT.

The V gene is TRBV27, the J gene TRBJ2-1, with a tentative D call TRBD1 (6 bases). CDR1 is MNHEY and CDR2 is SMNVEV in the germline V gene (reference sequence). The length of the CDR3 is 16 residues. The V and J ends lost 4 bases and 2 bases respectively, with 15 bases between them. The CDR3 loop reads CASSSLGAAAYNEQFF. The CDR3 nucleotides read TGTGCCAGCAGTTCACTGGGGGCCGCCGCCTACAATGAGCAGTTCTTC.

The chain is built from TRBV2 and TRBJ1-4; 10 bases agree with TRBD1. CDR1 is SNHLY, CDR2 FYNNEI, per germline. Trimming took 1 base from V and 4 from J; bases not matched to a gene: 9. The CDR3 extends over 18 amino acids. The CDR3 is CASSEEDRGRWGNEKLFF. In DNA form, the CDR3 reads TGTGCCAGCAGTGAAGAAGACAGGGGGCGGTGGGGTAATGAAAAACTGTTTTTT. Looking up the rest from reference TRBV2 and TRBJ1-4 gives the full variable domain: EPEVTQTPSHQVTQMGQEVILRCVPISNHLYFYWYRQILGQKVEFLVSFYNNEISEKSEIFDDQFSVERPDGSNFTLKIRSTKLEDSAMYFCASSEEDRGRWGNEKLFFGSGTQLSVL.

The chain couples TRBV9 to TRBJ2-2; TRBD1 aligns across 9 bases. Germline CDR1 SGDLS, CDR2 YYNGEE. The CDR3 has 19 amino acids. V lost 2 bases, J lost 5 bases, and 16 bases stayed unmatched. The CDR3 sequence is CASSVGEVWGQGFTGELFF. CDR3 DNA sequence: TGTGCCAGCAGCGTTGGGGAAGTGTGGGGACAGGGTTTTACCGGGGAGCTGTTTTTT. The full variable domain, in which reference TRBV9 and TRBJ2-2 provide the parts outside the CDR3, is DSGVTQTPKHLITATGQRVTLRCSPRSGDLSVYWYQQSLDQGLQFLIQYYNGEERAKGNILERFSAQQFPDLHSELNLSSLELGDSALYFCASSVGEVWGQGFTGELFFGEGSRLTVL.

This clone was found once. V gene TRBV9 combines with J gene TRBJ2-7, with D possibly being TRBD2 (7 bases). V shed 4 bases and J shed 6 bases, with 17 bases lying between them. There are 14 residues in the CDR3. CDR1 is SGDLS, CDR2 YYNGEE, per germline. The CDR3 nucleotides read TGTGCCAGCAGCCCTTGGGGGGGGGCGCCCGAGCAGTACTTC. This gives the protein CASSPWGGAPEQYF.

J is TRBJ1-2 and V is TRBV6-2 or TRBV6-3; maybe TRBD1 (5 bases). Trimming removed 5 bases from V and 1 base from J, with 14 bases in between. The CDR3 is 15 residues long. Germline V gene data show CDR1 as MNHEY and CDR2 as SVGEGT. The CDR3 nucleotides are TGTGCCAGCAGTCTCCGGACGGGGGGTAACTATGGCTACACCTTC. Its protein product is CASSLRTGGNYGYTF.

The rearrangement links TRBV5-1 to TRBJ1-1; D is uncertain. The CDR3 totals 16 residues. Trimming took 4 bases from V and 1 from J, leaving 17 bases between them. CDR1 is SGHRS, CDR2 YFSETQ, per germline. The CDR3 sequence is CASSRYILTPNTEAFF. DNA for the CDR3: TGCGCCAGCAGCAGGTACATCCTGACACCGAACACTGAAGCTTTCTTT.